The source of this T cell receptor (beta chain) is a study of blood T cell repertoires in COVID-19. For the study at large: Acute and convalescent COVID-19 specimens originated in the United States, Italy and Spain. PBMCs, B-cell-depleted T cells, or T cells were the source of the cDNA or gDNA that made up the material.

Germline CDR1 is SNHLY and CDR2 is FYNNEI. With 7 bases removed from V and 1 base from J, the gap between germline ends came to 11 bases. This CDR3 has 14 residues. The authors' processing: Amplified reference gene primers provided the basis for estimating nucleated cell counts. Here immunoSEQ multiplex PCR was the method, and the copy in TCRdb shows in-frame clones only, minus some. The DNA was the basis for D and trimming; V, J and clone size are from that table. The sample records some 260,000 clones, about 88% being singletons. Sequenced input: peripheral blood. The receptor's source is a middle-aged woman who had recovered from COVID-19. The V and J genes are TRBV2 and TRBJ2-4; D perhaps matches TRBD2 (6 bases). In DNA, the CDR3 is TGTGCCAGCACCGGAGGGTCCGCCAAAAACATTCAGTACTTC. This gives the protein CASTGGSAKNIQYF.